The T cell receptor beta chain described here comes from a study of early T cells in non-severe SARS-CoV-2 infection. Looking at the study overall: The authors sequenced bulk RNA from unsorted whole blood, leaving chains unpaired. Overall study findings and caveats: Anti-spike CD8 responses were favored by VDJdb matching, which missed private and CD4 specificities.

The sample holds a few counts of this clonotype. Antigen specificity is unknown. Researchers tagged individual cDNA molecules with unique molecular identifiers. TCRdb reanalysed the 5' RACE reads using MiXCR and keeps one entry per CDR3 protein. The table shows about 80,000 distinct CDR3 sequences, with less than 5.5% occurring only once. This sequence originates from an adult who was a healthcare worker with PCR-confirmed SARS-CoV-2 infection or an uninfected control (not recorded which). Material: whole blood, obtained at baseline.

CDR3 amino acids: CASRSGLAARDTQYF. The CDR3 nucleotides are TGTGCCAGCAGATCGGGACTAGCGGCGCGAGATACGCAGTATTTT. V and J are TRBV25-1 and TRBJ2-3, with TRBD2 matching 11 bases. The CDR3 covers 15 residues. Germline V gene data show CDR1 as MGHDK and CDR2 as SYGVNS. The ends lost 6 bases at V and 5 bases at J; junction bases unmatched: 7.